This T cell receptor beta chain was identified in a study of CD8+CD57+ T cells in acquired aplastic anemia. Study findings and constraints: A significant difference in CD8+ Simpson's diversity between patients and controls was not found. Patients and controls turned out to have twenty-nine CD8+ CDR3 sequences in common.

Profiling that covered TCR beta VDJ and CDR3 relied on genomic DNA as its template. TCRdb re-analysed the reads in MiXCR, keeping a single row per CDR3 protein. The sample lists about 43,000 distinct CDR3 sequences; roughly 63% were seen once. The V end was cut by 5 bases, the J end by 4 bases, with 11 bases between. Germline CDR1 SGHTA, CDR2 FQGNSA. This CDR3 region has 13 residues. For sequencing, patients were chosen who had shown expansion of CD8+CD57+ cells by flow cytometry. In this sample, this clonotype turned up a few times. Its matching antigen is unknown. The sequence came from a human donor with aplastic anemia. Specimen: sorted CD4+, CD8+, or CD8+CD57+ T cells (not recorded which) from PBMCs. The V and J genes are TRBV7-2 and TRBJ2-5, with D tentatively TRBD1 or TRBD2 (5 bases each). In DNA, the CDR3 is TGTGCCAGCAGCAGCTATGGGGGAGAGACCCAGTACTTC. This codes for CASSSYGGETQYF.